A single sample is the source of the 3 T cell receptor beta chains below, sequenced in a study of human T cells and chemical hapten exposure. Time point specified: patch test 2, 6 weeks after DPC sensitization. Described treatment: therapeutic diphenylcyclopropenone sensitization with weekly scalp DPC. TCRdb reprocessed the RACE reads with MiXCR, giving one entry per CDR3 protein. The data contain roughly 380,000 distinct CDR3 sequences, about 6% of them seen just once; the ten biggest clones take up about 5.6%. This specimen was whole blood, taken in connection with sensitization to the hapten diphenylcyclopropenone (DPC). These receptors all stem from a young woman with alopecia areata. Some clones in this sample may be carry-over from other donors' samples.

This clonotype was seen repeatedly, ten times or more. This chain joins TRBV9 and TRBJ1-6; D perhaps matches TRBD1 (6 bases). Germline assignment: CDR1 SGDLS and CDR2 YYNGEE. CDR3 length: 13 amino acids. V lost 1 base and J 7 bases, leaving 6 bases between the germline ends. The CDR3 here is CASSVRGNSPLHF. The CDR3 DNA reads TGTGCCAGCAGCGTAAGGGGGAATTCACCCCTCCACTTT. The variable domain in full, completed from reference TRBV9 and TRBJ1-6, reads DSGVTQTPKHLITATGQRVTLRCSPRSGDLSVYWYQQSLDQGLQFLIQYYNGEERAKGNILERFSAQQFPDLHSELNLSSLELGDSALYFCASSVRGNSPLHFGNGTRLTVT.

This clonotype was detected a few times. This sequence joins TRBV10-3 and TRBJ2-7; 9 positions match TRBD2. V shed 0 bases and J 5 bases; nucleotides not matched to a gene: 5. Germline values: CDR1 ENHRY, CDR2 SYGVKD. The CDR3 has 15 residues. The CDR3 here is CAISESRSGGNEQYF. The CDR3 bases are TGTGCCATCAGTGAGTCAAGGAGCGGGGGGAACGAGCAGTACTTC.

The chain has TRBV5-4 and TRBJ2-6, with D perhaps assigned TRBD1 or TRBD2 (5 bases each). The CDR3 is 16 amino acids. Germline loops: CDR1 SGHNT, CDR2 YYREEE (reference sequence). Deletions cut 4 bases from V and 2 bases from J, with 13 bases between. The CDR3 nucleotides read TGTGCCAGCAGCGTGGAGGCAGGGACTGGGGCCAACGTCCTGACTTTC. Amino acid sequence: CASSVEAGTGANVLTF.